The rows below give T cell receptor beta chains drawn from one sample of a study of T cells expressing NK-cell markers. TCRdb re-called the 5' RACE reads and catalogs CDR3 proteins one per entry, DNA excluded. This listing includes 400,000 or so distinct CDR3 sequences. Material: blood T cells: a sorted CD56 or NKG2C T cell subset, CD4+ or CD8+ T cells, or bulk PBMC T cells (not recorded which). The receptors were gathered from a woman aged 45-65 years in good health. CDR3s include the opening cysteine and the closing phenylalanine or tryptophan.

j_call v_call cdr3_aa
TRBJ1-1 TRBV6-5 CASSPSPGTPEAFF
TRBJ2-1 TRBV20-1 CSAREDPYNEQFF
TRBJ1-5 TRBV6-6 CASSRPYSNQPQHF
TRBJ2-3 TRBV20-1 CSARRASFTDTQYF
TRBJ2-3 TRBV7-2 CASSWSGSTTDTQYF
TRBJ2-1 TRBV10-3 CAISERGPTSYNEQFF
TRBJ2-5 TRBV30 CAWTNWRGRETQYF
TRBJ1-6 TRBV12-3/TRBV12-4 CASSLQLGDRGNSPLHF
TRBJ2-1 TRBV5-1 CASSLESGPYNEQFF
TRBJ2-5 TRBV15 CATTEGGLAGEETQYF
TRBJ2-5 TRBV5-1 CASSLGLAETQYF
TRBJ1-1 TRBV3-1 CASSQDSEGHTEAFF
TRBJ1-2 TRBV12-3/TRBV12-4 CASSFRRAGNGGYTF
TRBJ2-3 TRBV7-8 CASSFDRGLAGGMDTQYF
TRBJ2-3 TRBV14 CASSQGLMGTSGAQDTQYF
TRBJ2-5 TRBV24-1 CATSDLGSTGGQETQYF
TRBJ2-1 TRBV14 CASSQGTELEQFF
TRBJ2-5 TRBV18 CASSPRTGAETQYF
TRBJ2-6 TRBV29-1 CSVEGGPNSGANVLTF
TRBJ2-4 TRBV5-1 CASSRGQGSFEYF
TRBJ2-5 TRBV29-1 CSTLSPKGVLDF
TRBJ2-5 TRBV5-1 CASSFLAGAQETQYF
TRBJ2-4 TRBV3-1 CASSQSSIGISMKNIQYF
TRBJ2-1 TRBV7-6 CASSFQSSSYNEQFF
TRBJ2-3 TRBV20-1 CSARVGVVDTQYF
TRBJ1-4 TRBV7-8 CASSPILPGWGEKLFF
TRBJ1-1 TRBV4-1 CASSQDLWTTNTEAFF
TRBJ2-5 TRBV7-8 CASSLDSMGGETQYF
TRBJ2-5 TRBV29-1 CSVEGVRNDPRSQETQYF
TRBJ2-3 TRBV12-3/TRBV12-4 CASARRTSGYTDTQYF
TRBJ2-2 TRBV6-5 CASSSGVNTGELFF
TRBJ1-2 TRBV12-3/TRBV12-4 CASSQDRTYGYTF
TRBJ2-2 TRBV24-1 CATSSDANTGELFF
TRBJ2-1 TRBV3-1 CASSQETSGRNEQFF
TRBJ1-5 TRBV12-3/TRBV12-4 CASSSDRLRPQHF
TRBJ2-7 TRBV3-1 CASSQNHGSYEQYF